The 26 T cell receptor beta chains reported below all come from one sample, sequenced in a study of early T cells in non-severe SARS-CoV-2 infection. Via MiXCR, TCRdb re-called the 5' RACE reads, giving one row per CDR3 protein. The sample holds over 55,000 distinct CDR3 sequences, roughly an eighth seen once. The sequencing here drew on whole blood, taken at baseline. These receptors all come from an adult who was a healthcare worker with PCR-confirmed SARS-CoV-2 infection or an uninfected control (not recorded which).

This clonotype turned up a few times. The rearrangement uses TRBV6-5 and TRBJ1-1; TRBD1 agrees at 8 bases. With V trimmed by 6 bases and J by 10 bases, 13 bases remained unmatched. Germline CDR1 and CDR2: MNHEY and SVGAGI. This CDR3 region has 14 residues. The CDR3 region is CASSRDDRGSAAFF. The CDR3 nucleotides read TGTGCCAGCAGCCGGGATGACAGGGGCTCGGCAGCTTTCTTT.

This clonotype was counted ten times or more. This chain uses TRBV27 with TRBJ1-4, with D possibly TRBD1 on 5 matching bases. CDR3 length: 14 amino acids. Germline values: CDR1 MNHEY, CDR2 SMNVEV (reference sequence). V dropped 5 bases and J dropped 10 bases, with 17 bases sitting between them. CDR3 amino acids: CASSPRVHEGKLFF. The CDR3 bases are TGTGCCAGCAGTCCCAGGGTTCATGAAGGAAAACTGTTTTTT. Complete variable domain (other parts from reference TRBV27 and TRBJ1-4): EAQVTQNPRYLITVTGKKLTVTCSQNMNHEYMSWYRQDPGLGLRQIYYSMNVEVTDKGDVPEGYKVSRKEKRNFPLILESPSPNQTSLYFCASSPRVHEGKLFFGSGTQLSVL.

This clonotype was found many times. V and J are TRBV7-2 and TRBJ1-1, with D possibly matching TRBD1 (6 bases). The CDR3 contains 14 residues. V lost 3 bases and J 4 bases, leaving 12 bases between the germline ends. Germline-derived CDR1 and CDR2 are SGHTA and FQGNSA. The CDR3 loop is CASSFQGTLTEAFF. The CDR3 DNA follows: TGTGCCAGCAGCTTCCAAGGGACACTCACTGAAGCTTTCTTT. The full variable domain, in which reference TRBV7-2 and TRBJ1-1 provide the parts outside the CDR3, is GAGVSQSPSNKVTEKGKDVELRCDPISGHTALYWYRQSLGQGLEFLIYFQGNSAPDKSGLPSDRFSAERTGGSVSTLTIQRTQQEDSAVYLCASSFQGTLTEAFFGQGTRLTVV.

The V and J genes are TRBV7-9 and TRBJ1-4, with no clear D. CDR1 is SEHNR, CDR2 FQNEAQ, per germline (reference sequence). This CDR3 is built from 13 residues. V lost 7 bases to trimming and J lost 7 bases, with 13 bases between them. CDR3: CASTIQTGEKLFF. In nucleotides, the CDR3 is TGTGCCAGCACAATTCAGACGGGTGAAAAACTGTTTTTT.

In this sample, this clonotype turned up many times. The chain recombines TRBV14 with TRBJ2-3, with D possibly being TRBD1 or TRBD2 (6 bases each). Germline values: CDR1 SGHDN, CDR2 FVKESK. The CDR3 is 16 residues long. The germline V and J ends were trimmed by 0 bases and 2 bases, with 12 bases remaining between them. CDR3 loop: CASSQEGGQSTDTQYF. The CDR3 DNA sequence: TGTGCCAGCAGCCAAGAGGGAGGACAGTCCACAGATACGCAGTATTTT. Full variable domain (remainder filled in from reference TRBV14 and TRBJ2-3): EAGVTQFPSHSVIEKGQTVTLRCDPISGHDNLYWYRRVMGKEIKFLLHFVKESKQDESGMPNNRFLAERTGGTYSTLKVQPAELEDSGVYFCASSQEGGQSTDTQYFGPGTRLTVL.

This chain links TRBV27 with TRBJ2-1, with 9 bases lining up with TRBD1. The CDR3 contains 14 residues. Germline-derived CDR1 and CDR2 are MNHEY and SMNVEV (reference sequence). V shed 2 bases, J shed 6 bases, and the junction held 2 bases outside the gene matches. The CDR3 nucleotides read TGTGCCAGCAGTTTAGACAGGGGGAGCAATGAGCAGTTCTTC. Amino acids: CASSLDRGSNEQFF.

In its sample, this clonotype was seen many times. This rearrangement joins TRBV15 to TRBJ2-5; D unclear. The V end was cut by 0 bases, the J end by 1 base, with 9 bases between. The CDR3 loop spans 15 amino acids. Germline V gene data show CDR1 as LNHNV and CDR2 as YYDKDF (reference sequence). The CDR3 DNA follows: TGTGCCACCAGCAGAGATCTCGGAAGCCAAGAGACCCAGTACTTC. Translated: CATSRDLGSQETQYF.

This clonotype came up many times. The chain employs TRBV6-2 or TRBV6-3 and TRBJ2-7; 11 bases agree with TRBD2. From germline, CDR1 is MNHEY and CDR2 SVGEGT. V was clipped by 6 bases and J by 1 base; unmatched bases: 2. This CDR3 has 14 residues. The chain's CDR3 is CASRTSGDSYEQYF. CDR3 nucleotides: TGTGCCAGCAGGACTAGCGGGGATTCCTACGAGCAGTACTTC.

J is TRBJ2-5 and V is TRBV11-2, with TRBD1 matching over 8 bases. After removal of 3 bases from V and 8 bases from J, the junction contained 11 bases not matched to a gene. The CDR3 has 15 residues. Per germline, CDR1 SGHAT and CDR2 FQNNGV. In DNA form, the CDR3 reads TGTGCCAGCAGCTTGGTTTGGGACAGGACGGCTACCCAGTACTTC. Translating gives CASSLVWDRTATQYF.

In its sample, this clonotype was seen many times. The chain has TRBV28 and TRBJ2-7; 7 nucleotides align to TRBD2. The CDR3 is 14 residues long. V lost 4 bases and J lost 4; bases outside the gene matches: 7. CDR1 and CDR2 (germline): MDHEN, SYDVKM. The CDR3 coding sequence is TGTGCCAGCAGTTGGGGTCGGGGGGTGTACGAGCAGTACTTC. Its translation: CASSWGRGVYEQYF.

The chain links TRBV19 to TRBJ2-1, with a possible D match to TRBD1 (5 bases). Trimming took 9 bases from V and 2 from J, leaving 20 bases between them. There are 16 residues in the CDR3. The germline gives CDR1 LNHDA, CDR2 SQIVND (reference sequence). In DNA, the CDR3 is TGTGCCAGCGCTACCCGACAGCCTCCCCCCTACAATGAGCAGTTCTTC. Translated: CASATRQPPPYNEQFF.

This rearrangement joins TRBV20-1 to TRBJ1-5, with D unresolved. Trimming pared 6 bases from V and 5 bases from J, leaving 17 bases between. Germline V gene sequence: CDR1 DFQATT, CDR2 SNEGSKA (reference sequence). The CDR3 is 14 residues long. The CDR3 sequence: CSAFGQVNDQPQHF. CDR3 nucleotides: TGCAGTGCCTTTGGGCAAGTCAACGATCAGCCCCAGCATTTT.

This clonotype was counted between two and nine times. The chain couples TRBV20-1 to TRBJ2-5; D gene ambiguous. Germline CDR1 reads DFQATT; CDR2 reads SNEGSKA (reference sequence). Between the trimmed V and J ends, which lost 3 bases and 2 bases, there was a span of 7 bases. This CDR3 has 12 residues. Here the CDR3 DNA reads TGCAGTGCTAGTGTAGGGCAAGAGACCCAGTACTTC. Translated: CSASVGQETQYF.

This clonotype was seen a few times. The gene calls are TRBV12-3 or TRBV12-4 and TRBJ2-7; D may be TRBD1 (5 bases). Trimming pared 2 bases from V and 5 bases from J, leaving 7 bases between. CDR3 length: 12 amino acids. As DNA, the CDR3 is TGTGCCAGCAGTTTAAACAGGAACGAGCAGTACTTC. Translated, it gives CASSLNRNEQYF.

The J gene is TRBJ2-7, the V gene TRBV12-3 or TRBV12-4, with TRBD2 as a possible D gene (6 bases). The CDR3 spans 15 residues. The V end was cut by 4 bases, the J end by 5 bases, with 18 bases between. DNA of the CDR3: TGTGCCAGCAGTTCCCCCGGGACTGGCCCCAACGAGCAGTACTTC. Translated: CASSSPGTGPNEQYF.

V and J are TRBV28 and TRBJ2-1; D ambiguous. The V gene lost 3 bases and the J gene lost 4 bases, with 7 bases spanning the gap. Germline CDR1 is MDHEN and CDR2 is SYDVKM. The CDR3 runs 13 residues. CDR3 residues: CASSFARYNEQFF. The DNA for the CDR3 is TGTGCCAGCAGTTTCGCCCGGTACAATGAGCAGTTCTTC.

The rearrangement uses TRBV2 and TRBJ1-5, with D perhaps matching TRBD1 (6 bases). The V end was cut by 7 bases, the J end by 2 bases, with 18 bases between. The CDR3 loop spans 16 amino acids. Germline-derived CDR1 and CDR2 are SNHLY and FYNNEI. The CDR3 coding sequence is TGTGCCAGCACCCCCAGCCCGACAGGAGGCAATCAGCCCCAGCATTTT. The encoded protein is CASTPSPTGGNQPQHF.

This clonotype has just a few counts. This chain connects TRBV12-3 or TRBV12-4 to TRBJ1-5, with 8 bases lining up with TRBD1. The CDR3 contains 15 residues. With 2 bases clipped from V and 1 base from J, the junction kept 1 base outside the gene matches. CDR3 in DNA: TGTGCCAGCAGTTTACGGACAGGGAGCAATCAGCCCCAGCATTTT. Amino acid sequence: CASSLRTGSNQPQHF.

This clonotype has ten or more counts. This sequence joins TRBV7-2 and TRBJ2-3; TRBD2 matches at 7 bases. Germline assignment: CDR1 SGHTA and CDR2 FQGNSA. The CDR3 has 17 residues. V lost 3 bases to trimming and J lost 2 bases; unmatched junction nucleotides: 11. The CDR3 nucleotides read TGTGCCAGCAGCTTGTCTCAAGGACTAGTCCTCACAGATACGCAGTATTTT. Translated, it gives CASSLSQGLVLTDTQYF.

The chain has TRBV4-1 and TRBJ2-3, with TRBD1 matching over 9 bases. Germline V gene lookup returns CDR1 MGHRA and CDR2 YSYEKL. The CDR3 loop spans 16 amino acids. Germline trimming cut 6 bases from V and 1 base from J; bases unmatched to any gene: 8. CDR3 region: CASSPNGDRGTDTQYF. The CDR3 nucleotides are TGCGCCAGCAGTCCCAACGGGGACAGGGGCACAGATACGCAGTATTTT.

Comment on this clonotype: A junction end diverges from the germline sequence, so it may reflect a read error. The chain is built from TRBV7-9 and TRBJ2-3; D perhaps matches TRBD2 (5 bases). Germline CDR1 is SEHNR and CDR2 is FQNEAQ (reference sequence). The CDR3 has 15 amino acids. CDR3 region: CVSSLGRVMTDTQYF. The CDR3, as DNA: TGTGTCAGCAGCTTGGGGAGAGTGATGACAGATACGCAGTATTTT.

The chain couples TRBV3-1 to TRBJ2-7; D possibly corresponds to TRBD1 (5 bases). Germline values: CDR1 LGHDT, CDR2 YNNKEL (reference sequence). V gave up 2 bases and J gave up 3 bases, with 23 bases separating them. The CDR3 runs 18 residues. CDR3 in DNA: TGTGCCAGCAGCCAACGGAGACAGCCTAGTAGTTATTACTACGAGCAGTACTTC. It encodes CASSQRRQPSSYYYEQYF.

This clonotype was observed a few times. The chain has TRBV20-1 and TRBJ1-2; tentatively, D is TRBD1 (6 bases). The CDR3 has 13 residues. V lost 6 bases and J 2 bases, leaving 13 bases between the germline ends. Germline V CDR1 and CDR2: DFQATT, SNEGSKA (reference sequence). The CDR3 loop is CSAAWTENYGYTF. CDR3 sequence (DNA): TGCAGTGCCGCCTGGACAGAGAACTATGGCTACACCTTC.

Judged by abundance, this clonotype is medium-sized. This CDR3 reads CASSVVVGVSDEQYF. For the CDR3, the DNA is TGTGCCAGCAGTGTCGTTGTCGGCGTGTCGGACGAGCAGTACTTC. The chain carries TRBV2 and TRBJ2-7; no reliable D call. The CDR3 loop spans 15 amino acids. V dropped 4 bases and J dropped 5 bases, with 18 bases sitting between them. CDR1 and CDR2 (germline): SNHLY, FYNNEI. The whole variable domain, remainder taken from reference TRBV2 and TRBJ2-7, is EPEVTQTPSHQVTQMGQEVILRCVPISNHLYFYWYRQILGQKVEFLVSFYNNEISEKSEIFDDQFSVERPDGSNFTLKIRSTKLEDSAMYFCASSVVVGVSDEQYFGPGTRLTVT.

The gene calls are TRBV6-2 or TRBV6-3 and TRBJ2-5; the D gene is possibly TRBD2 (6 bases). The CDR3 has 14 residues. CDR1 is MNHEY, CDR2 SVGEGT, per germline. Trimming shortened V by 6 bases and J by 5 bases, and 16 bases separated the two germline ends. The CDR3 DNA follows: TGTGCCAGCAGCCTATTAGGGACTGCGGAGACCCAGTACTTC. This gives the protein CASSLLGTAETQYF.

In its sample, this clonotype was seen a few times. This sequence joins TRBV28 and TRBJ2-7, with D possibly matching TRBD2 (7 bases). CDR1 is MDHEN, CDR2 SYDVKM, per germline. Between the trimmed V and J ends, which lost 7 bases and 3 bases, there was a span of 16 bases. CDR3 length equals 14 residues. The chain's CDR3 is CASTPGGGLYEQYF. The DNA of the CDR3 is TGTGCCAGCACCCCAGGCGGGGGCCTCTACGAGCAGTACTTC.